The rows below give T cell receptor beta chains drawn from one sample of a study of Graves' ophthalmopathy and Graves' hyperthyroidism. TCRdb fed the multiplex PCR reads into MiXCR, producing one record per CDR3 protein. The sample has about 700,000 distinct CDR3 sequences; about two fifths are singletons. Sequenced input: peripheral blood. These receptors all come from an adult man with Graves' ophthalmopathy. The CDR3 runs from the conserved cysteine through the conserved F or W. The D gene is left open where the match is weak. Not all rows give a size; the values are once, few, many and, for expanded clones, a class.

>TRBV7-9|many|TRBJ1-3|.
CASSLLNSGNTIYF
TGTGCCAGCAGCTTACTCAACTCTGGAAACACCATATATTTT
>TRBV20-1|.|TRBJ2-2|TRBD2
CSARPSGLAGVSGELFF
TGCAGTGCTAGACCGTCAGGACTAGCGGGAGTTAGCGGGGAGCTGTTTTTT
>TRBV7-9|.|TRBJ2-5|.
CASTGDGNREYF
TGTGCCAGCACTGGTGACGGGAACAGGGAGTACTTC
>TRBV7-3|few|TRBJ2-3|.
CASSPHTGEADTQYF
TGTGCCAGCAGCCCCCATACAGGGGAGGCAGATACGCAGTATTTT
>TRBV15|many|TRBJ1-2|.
CATSRRIDMANYGYTF
TGTGCCACCAGCAGACGGATCGACATGGCGAACTATGGCTACACCTTC
>TRBV15|many|TRBJ1-1|.
CATSNPGHSEAFF
TGTGCCACCAGCAACCCGGGACACAGTGAAGCTTTCTTT
>TRBV7-2|many|TRBJ1-6|.
CASSQPGLEDSPLHF
TGTGCCAGCAGCCAACCGGGACTAGAAGATTCACCCCTCCACTTT
>TRBV5-1|many|TRBJ2-7|TRBD2
CASSPGLAGGDEQYF
TGCGCCAGCAGCCCGGGACTAGCGGGAGGTGACGAGCAGTACTTC
>TRBV25-1|.|TRBJ1-6|TRBD1
CASQAGQGATPLHF
TGTGCCAGCCAAGCGGGACAGGGGGCCACCCCCCTCCACTTT
>TRBV7-6|.|TRBJ2-7|TRBD2
CASSLGGTGGVEQYF
TGTGCCAGCAGCTTAGGGGGTACGGGAGGCGTCGAGCAGTACTTC
>TRBV15|.|TRBJ2-1|TRBD2
CATKGLATNPHNEQFF
TGTGCCACCAAAGGACTAGCTACCAACCCCCACAATGAGCAGTTCTTC